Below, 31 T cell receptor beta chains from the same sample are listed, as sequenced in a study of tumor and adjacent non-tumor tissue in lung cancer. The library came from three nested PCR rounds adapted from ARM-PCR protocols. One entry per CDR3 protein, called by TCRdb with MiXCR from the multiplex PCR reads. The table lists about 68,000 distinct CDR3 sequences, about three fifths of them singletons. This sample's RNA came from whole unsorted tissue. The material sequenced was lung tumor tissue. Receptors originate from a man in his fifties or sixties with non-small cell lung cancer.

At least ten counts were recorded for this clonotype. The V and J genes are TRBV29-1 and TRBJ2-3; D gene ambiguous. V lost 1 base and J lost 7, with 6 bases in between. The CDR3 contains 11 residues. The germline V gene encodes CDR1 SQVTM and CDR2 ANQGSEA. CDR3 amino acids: CSVEGRHTQYF. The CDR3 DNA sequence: TGCAGCGTTGAAGGCCGGCATACGCAGTATTTT.

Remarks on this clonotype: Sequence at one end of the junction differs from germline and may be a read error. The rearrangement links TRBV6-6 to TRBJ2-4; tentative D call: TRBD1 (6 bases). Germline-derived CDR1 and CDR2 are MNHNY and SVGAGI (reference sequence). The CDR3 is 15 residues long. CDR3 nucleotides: TGTGACAGCAGTTACCCTACAAGACAGGAAGGCGCAGAGTACTTC. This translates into CDSSYPTRQEGAEYF.

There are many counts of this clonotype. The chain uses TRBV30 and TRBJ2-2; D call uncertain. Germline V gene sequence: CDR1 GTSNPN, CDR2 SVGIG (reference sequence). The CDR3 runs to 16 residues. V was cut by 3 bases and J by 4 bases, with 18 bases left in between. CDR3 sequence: CAWRVNRATLTGELFF. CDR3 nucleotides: TGTGCCTGGAGAGTTAACCGGGCCACTCTCACCGGGGAGCTGTTTTTT. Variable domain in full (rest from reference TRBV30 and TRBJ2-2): SQTIHQWPATLVQPVGSPLSLECTVEGTSNPNLYWYRQAAGRGLQLLFYSVGIGQISSEVPQNLSASRPQDRQFILSSKKLLLSDSGFYLCAWRVNRATLTGELFFGEGSRLTVL.

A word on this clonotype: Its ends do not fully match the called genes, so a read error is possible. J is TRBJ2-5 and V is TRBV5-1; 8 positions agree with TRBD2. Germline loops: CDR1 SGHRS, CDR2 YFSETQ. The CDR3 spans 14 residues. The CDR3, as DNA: TGCGCCAGCAGCTTGGGCGCGGGAGGAGAGACTCAGTACTTC. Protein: CASSLGAGGETQYF. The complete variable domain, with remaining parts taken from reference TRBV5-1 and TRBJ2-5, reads KAGVTQTPRYLIKTRGQQVTLSCSPISGHRSVSWYQQTPGQGLQFLFEYFSETQRNKGNFPGRFSGRQFSNSRSEMNVSTLELGDSALYLCASSLGAGGETQYFGPGTRLLVL.

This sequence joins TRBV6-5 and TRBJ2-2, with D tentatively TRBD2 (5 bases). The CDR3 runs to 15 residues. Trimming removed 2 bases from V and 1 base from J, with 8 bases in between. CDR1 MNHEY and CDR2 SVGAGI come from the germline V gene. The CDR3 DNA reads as TGTGCCAGCAGTTACGTGGGGAGGAACACCGGGGAGCTGTTTTTT. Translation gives CASSYVGRNTGELFF.

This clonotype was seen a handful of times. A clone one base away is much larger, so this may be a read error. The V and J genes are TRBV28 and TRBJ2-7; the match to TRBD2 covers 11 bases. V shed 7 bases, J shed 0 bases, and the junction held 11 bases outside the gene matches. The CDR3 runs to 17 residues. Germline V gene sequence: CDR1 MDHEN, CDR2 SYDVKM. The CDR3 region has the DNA TGTGCCAGCAATCCCTGGACTAGCGGGTTCAGCTCCTACGAGCAGTACTTC. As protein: CASNPWTSGFSSYEQYF.

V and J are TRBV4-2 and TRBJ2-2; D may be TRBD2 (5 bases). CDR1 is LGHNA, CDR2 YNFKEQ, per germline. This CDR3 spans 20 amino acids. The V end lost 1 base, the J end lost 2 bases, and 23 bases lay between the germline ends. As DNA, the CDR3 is TGTGCCAGCAGCCAAGGTTCCGGGATTAGCGCGAGGGCCAACACCGGGGAGCTGTTTTTT. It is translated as CASSQGSGISARANTGELFF.

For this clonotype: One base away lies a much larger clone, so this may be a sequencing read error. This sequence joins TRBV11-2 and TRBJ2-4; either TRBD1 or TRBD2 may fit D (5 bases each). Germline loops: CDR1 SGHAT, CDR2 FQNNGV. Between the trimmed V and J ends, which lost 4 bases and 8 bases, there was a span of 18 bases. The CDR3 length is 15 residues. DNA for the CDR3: TGTGCCAGCAGCTCCGAGGGGATCGGGGTGGACATTCAGTACTTC. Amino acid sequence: CASSSEGIGVDIQYF. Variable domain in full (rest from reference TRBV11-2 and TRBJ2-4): EAGVAQSPRYKIIEKRQSVAFWCNPISGHATLYWYQQILGQGPKLLIQFQNNGVVDDSQLPKDRFSAERLKGVDSTLKIQPAKLEDSAVYLCASSSEGIGVDIQYFGAGTRLSVL.

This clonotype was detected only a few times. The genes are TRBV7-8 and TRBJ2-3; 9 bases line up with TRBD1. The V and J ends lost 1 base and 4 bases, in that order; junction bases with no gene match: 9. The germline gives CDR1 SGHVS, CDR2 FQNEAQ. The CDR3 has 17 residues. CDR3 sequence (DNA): TGTGCCAGCAGCTTAGGCCCCCGGGGACAGGGAGCAGATACGCAGTATTTT. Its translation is CASSLGPRGQGADTQYF. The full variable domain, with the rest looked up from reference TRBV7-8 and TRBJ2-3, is GAGVSQSPRYKVAKRGQDVALRCDPISGHVSLFWYQQALGQGPEFLTYFQNEAQLDKSGLPSDRFFAERPEGSVSTLKIQRTQQEDSAVYLCASSLGPRGQGADTQYFGPGTRLTVL.

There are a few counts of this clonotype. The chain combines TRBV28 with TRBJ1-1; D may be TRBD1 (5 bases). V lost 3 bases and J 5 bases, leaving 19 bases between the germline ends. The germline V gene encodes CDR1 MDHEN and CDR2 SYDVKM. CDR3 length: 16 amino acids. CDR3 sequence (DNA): TGTGCCAGCAGTTTTCTCCCCAGGGAGGGTTGGACTGAAGCTTTCTTT. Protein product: CASSFLPREGWTEAFF.

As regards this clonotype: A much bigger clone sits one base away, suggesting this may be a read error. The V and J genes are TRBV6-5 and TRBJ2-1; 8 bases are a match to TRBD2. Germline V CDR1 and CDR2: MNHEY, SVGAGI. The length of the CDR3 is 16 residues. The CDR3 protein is CTSSYSISGADNEQFF. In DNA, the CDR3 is TGTACCAGCAGTTACTCGATTAGCGGGGCCGACAATGAGCAGTTCTTC.

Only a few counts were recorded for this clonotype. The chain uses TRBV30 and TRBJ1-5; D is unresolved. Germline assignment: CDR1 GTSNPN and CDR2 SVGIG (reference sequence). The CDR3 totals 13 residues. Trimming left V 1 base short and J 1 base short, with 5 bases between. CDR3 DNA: TGTGCCTGGAGTGGAGACAGCAATCAGCCCCAGCATTTT. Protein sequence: CAWSGDSNQPQHF.

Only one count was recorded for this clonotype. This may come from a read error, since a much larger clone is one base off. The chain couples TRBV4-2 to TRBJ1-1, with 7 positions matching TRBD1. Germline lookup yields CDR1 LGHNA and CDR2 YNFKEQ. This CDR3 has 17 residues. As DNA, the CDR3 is TGTGCCAGCAGCCAAGACGGCCAGACAGGGAGTCGCACTGTAGCTTTCTTT. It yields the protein CASSQDGQTGSRTVAFF.

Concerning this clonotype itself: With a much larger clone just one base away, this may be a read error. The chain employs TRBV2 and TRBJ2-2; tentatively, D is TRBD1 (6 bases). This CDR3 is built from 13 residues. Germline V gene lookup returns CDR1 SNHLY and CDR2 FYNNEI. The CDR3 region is CASSGPGAGELLF. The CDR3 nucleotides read TGTGCCAGCAGTGGCCCCGGGGCAGGGGAGCTGCTTTTT.

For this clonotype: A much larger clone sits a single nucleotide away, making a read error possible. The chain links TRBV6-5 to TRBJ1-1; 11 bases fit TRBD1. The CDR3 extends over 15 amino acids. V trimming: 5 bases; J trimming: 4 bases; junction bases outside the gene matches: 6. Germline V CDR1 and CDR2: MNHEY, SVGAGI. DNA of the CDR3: TGTGCCAGCAGTCATACCGGGACAGGGGGCACTGAAGCTTTCTTT. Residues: CASSHTGTGGTEAFF.

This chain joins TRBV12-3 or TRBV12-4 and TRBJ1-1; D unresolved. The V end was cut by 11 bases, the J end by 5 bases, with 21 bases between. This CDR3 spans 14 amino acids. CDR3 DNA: TGTGCCGGCTGCCTTGGCTCGGTAGGGACTGAAGCTTTCTTT. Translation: CAGCLGSVGTEAFF.

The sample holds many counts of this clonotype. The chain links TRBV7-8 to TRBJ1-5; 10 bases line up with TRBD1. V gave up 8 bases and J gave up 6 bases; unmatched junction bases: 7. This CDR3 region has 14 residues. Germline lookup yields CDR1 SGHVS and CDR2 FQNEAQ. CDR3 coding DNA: TGTGCCAGCGGCGACAGGGGGCTGTTTCAGCCCCAGCATTTT. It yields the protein CASGDRGLFQPQHF.

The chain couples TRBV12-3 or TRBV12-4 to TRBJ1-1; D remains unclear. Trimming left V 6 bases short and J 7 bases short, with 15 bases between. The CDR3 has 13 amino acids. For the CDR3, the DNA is TGTGCCAGCAGGGAAATAAGGGAAGGTGAAGCTTTCTTT. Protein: CASREIREGEAFF.

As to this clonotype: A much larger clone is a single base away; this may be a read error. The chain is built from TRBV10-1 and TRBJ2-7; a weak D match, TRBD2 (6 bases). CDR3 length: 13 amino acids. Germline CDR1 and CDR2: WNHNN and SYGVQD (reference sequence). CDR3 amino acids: CTSSEGLGSKQYF. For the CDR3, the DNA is TGCACCAGCAGTGAGGGACTTGGTAGCAAGCAGTACTTC.

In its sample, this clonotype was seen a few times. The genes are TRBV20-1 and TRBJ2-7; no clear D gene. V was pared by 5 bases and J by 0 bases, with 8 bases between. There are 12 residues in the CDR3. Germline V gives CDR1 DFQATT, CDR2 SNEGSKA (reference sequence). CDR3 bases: TGCAGTGCTCTTGGGAACTCCTACGAGCAGTACTTC. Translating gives CSALGNSYEQYF.

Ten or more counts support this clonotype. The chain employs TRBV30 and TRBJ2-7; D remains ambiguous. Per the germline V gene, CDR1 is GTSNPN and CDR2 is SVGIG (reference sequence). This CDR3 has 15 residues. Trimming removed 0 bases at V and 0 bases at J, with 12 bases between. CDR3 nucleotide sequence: TGTGCCTGGAGTGTAAGGCCTCCCATCTCCTACGAGCAGTACTTC. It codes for CAWSVRPPISYEQYF.

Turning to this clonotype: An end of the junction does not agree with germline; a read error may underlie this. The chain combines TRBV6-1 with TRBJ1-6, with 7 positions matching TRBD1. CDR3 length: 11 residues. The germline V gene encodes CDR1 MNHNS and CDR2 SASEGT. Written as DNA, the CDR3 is TGTGCCAACAGTGAGGGGGCCACCCTCCACTTC. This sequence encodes CANSEGATLHF.

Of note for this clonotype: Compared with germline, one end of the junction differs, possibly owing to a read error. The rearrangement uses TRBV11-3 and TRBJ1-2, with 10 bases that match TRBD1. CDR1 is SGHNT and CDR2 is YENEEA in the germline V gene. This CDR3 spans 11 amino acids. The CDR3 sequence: CARQGARGNTF. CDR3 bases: TGTGCTCGACAGGGGGCGCGTGGCAACACATTC.

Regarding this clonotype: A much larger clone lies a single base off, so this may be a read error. CDR3 sequence reads: CAGSLYDYMNTEAFF. The CDR3 nucleotides are TGTGCCGGCAGTTTATATGATTACATGAACACTGAAGCTTTCTTT. This chain connects TRBV28 to TRBJ1-1; D is uncertain. The germline V gene encodes CDR1 MDHEN and CDR2 SYDVKM. The CDR3 extends over 15 amino acids.

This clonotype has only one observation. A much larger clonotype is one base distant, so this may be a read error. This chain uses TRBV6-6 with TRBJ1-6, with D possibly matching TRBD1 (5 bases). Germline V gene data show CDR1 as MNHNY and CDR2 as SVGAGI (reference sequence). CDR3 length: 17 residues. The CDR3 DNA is TGTGCCAGCCGTTCTGTGGGATCGACAGCTGAATTTTTACCCTTCCACTTT. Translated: CASRSVGSTAEFLPFHF.

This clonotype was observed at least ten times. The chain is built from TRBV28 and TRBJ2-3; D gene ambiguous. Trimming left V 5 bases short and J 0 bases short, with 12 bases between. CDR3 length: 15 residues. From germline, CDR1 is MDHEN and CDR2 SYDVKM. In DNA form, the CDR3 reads TGTGCCAGCAGTCCAGGCAGTCCTAGCACAGATACGCAGTATTTT. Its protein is CASSPGSPSTDTQYF. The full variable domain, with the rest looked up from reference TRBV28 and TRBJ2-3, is DVKVTQSSRYLVKRTGEKVFLECVQDMDHENMFWYRQDPGLGLRLIYFSYDVKMKEKGDIPEGYSVSREKKERFSLILESASTNQTSMYLCASSPGSPSTDTQYFGPGTRLTVL.

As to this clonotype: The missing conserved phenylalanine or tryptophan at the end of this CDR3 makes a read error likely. Written as DNA, the CDR3 is TGTGCCAGCAGCCAACAGGGAATCCGGGAGCGGGGACAGTTCATC. The encoded protein is CASSQQGIRERGQFI. The V call is TRBV5-6, the J call TRBJ2-1, with a possible D match to TRBD2 (7 bases). The CDR3 has 15 residues. Germline lookup yields CDR1 SGHDT and CDR2 YYEEEE. V lost 4 bases and J lost 13, with 24 bases in between.

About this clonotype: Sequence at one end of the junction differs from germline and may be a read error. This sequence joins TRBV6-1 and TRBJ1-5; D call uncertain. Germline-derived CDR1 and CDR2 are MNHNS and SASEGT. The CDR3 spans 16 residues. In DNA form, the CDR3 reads TGTGCCAACAGTGAAGAATGGGCAGGCAACGATCAGCCCCAGCATTTT. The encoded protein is CANSEEWAGNDQPQHF.

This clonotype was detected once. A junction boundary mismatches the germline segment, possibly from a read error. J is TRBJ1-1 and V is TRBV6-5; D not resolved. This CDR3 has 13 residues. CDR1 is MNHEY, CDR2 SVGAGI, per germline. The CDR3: CASRHEFNIEAFF. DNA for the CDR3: TGTGCCAGCAGGCACGAGTTTAACATTGAAGCTTTCTTT.

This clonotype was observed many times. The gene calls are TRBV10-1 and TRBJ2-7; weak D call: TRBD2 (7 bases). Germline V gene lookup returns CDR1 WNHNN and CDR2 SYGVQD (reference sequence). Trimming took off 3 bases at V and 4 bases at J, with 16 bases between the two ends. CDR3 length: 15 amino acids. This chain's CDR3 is CASSDPGGTIYEQYF. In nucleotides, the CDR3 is TGCGCCAGCAGTGATCCCGGGGGGACAATATACGAGCAGTACTTC.

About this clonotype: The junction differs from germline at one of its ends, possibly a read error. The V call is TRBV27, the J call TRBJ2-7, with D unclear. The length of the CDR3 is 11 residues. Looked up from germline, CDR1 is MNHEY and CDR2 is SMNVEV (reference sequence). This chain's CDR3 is CASSPSYDQYF. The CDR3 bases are TGTGCCAGTAGTCCATCCTACGATCAGTACTTC.